One TCR beta chain is described in this entry. The antigen it recognizes is unknown. One base away there is no much larger clone; base qualities are not given. The data originate from a study of human T cells and chemical hapten exposure (dated by TCRdb to the early 2020s). For context, the study as a whole: Libraries were pooled for sequencing, and variation in per-sample TCR yields was attributed mainly to small differences in library volumes within the pool. The study tracked peripheral blood TCR repertoire changes in vivo during primary and secondary sensitization to the hapten diphenylcyclopropenone (DPC) in alopecia patients. Each blood RNA sample was used to sequence both TCR alpha and TCR beta chains. Broader findings and caveats from the paper: Repeated subsampling changed both the strength of the expansion versus patch-test correlation and the threshold at which the correlation became significant. The number of TCRs above 1 in 1000 frequency did not change with DPC sensitization; there was no evidence of global repertoire structure alterations.

Library generation was performed with RACE. Instrument used: NextSeq 500. During library preparation, unique molecular identifiers were attached to individual cDNA molecules so that TCRs could be counted quantitatively and reproducibly. On the authors' methods: A median of about 87,000 TCRs per sample was observed, with a range of 23,224 to 690,600. V, J and CDR3 annotation of the TCR reads was carried out using the Decombinator software suite. For PS versus PT1 abundance plots, all samples were subsampled to the same number of TCRs (28,000). Expanded TCRs were defined as absent before sensitization and observed at least eight times at the 2-week time point. TCRdb ran its own pipeline on the public reads, namely fastp trimming at Q25 and MiXCR clone calling, and kept in-frame beta chains. Under each unique CDR3 protein, matching rows form one entry showing the most common genes and DNA. The V and J calls were determined by TCRdb, not by the authors. The sample contains 130,000 or so distinct CDR3 sequences, approximately 9% of them found a single time. The top ten constitute about 2% of the sample.

The germline ends are 13 bases apart after V is trimmed by 1 base and J by 0 bases. The germline V gene provides CDR1 LGHNA and CDR2 YSLEER. Measured from the cysteine to the phenylalanine, the CDR3 is 16 residues long. CDR3 DNA is the only sequence kept; it has 48 bases, read in frame from the first base. Sample time point, as interpreted from the label and publication: healthy volunteer bleed at 2 weeks. Total RNA was extracted from unfractionated whole blood that had been collected in Tempus Blood RNA tubes. Four to six healthy volunteers were used as TCR sequencing controls and were bled at day 0, 2 weeks and 6 weeks.

The source is a male donor in good health. Some clones in this sample may be carry-over from other donors' samples. Sequencing was performed on whole blood. This receptor chain uses TRBV4-3 and TRBJ2-7, with TRBD2 tentatively as D gene (5 bases match). The CDR3 here reads CASSQGVTTSSYEQYF. The base sequence is TGCGCCAGCAGCCAAGGGGTGACAACTAGCTCCTACGAGCAGTACTTC.